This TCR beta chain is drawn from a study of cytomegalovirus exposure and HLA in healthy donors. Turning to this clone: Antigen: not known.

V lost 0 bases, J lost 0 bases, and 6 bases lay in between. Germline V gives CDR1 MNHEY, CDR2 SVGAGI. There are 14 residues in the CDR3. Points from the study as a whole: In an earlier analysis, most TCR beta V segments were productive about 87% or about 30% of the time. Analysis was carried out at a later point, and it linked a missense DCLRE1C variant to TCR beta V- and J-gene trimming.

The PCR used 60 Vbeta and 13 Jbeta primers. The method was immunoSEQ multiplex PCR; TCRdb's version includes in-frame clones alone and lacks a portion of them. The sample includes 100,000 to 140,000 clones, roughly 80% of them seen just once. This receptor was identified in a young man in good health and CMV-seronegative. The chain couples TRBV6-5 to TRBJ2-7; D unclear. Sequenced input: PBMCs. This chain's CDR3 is CASSYSPSSYEQYF. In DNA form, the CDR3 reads TGTGCCAGCAGTTACTCGCCTAGCTCCTACGAGCAGTACTTC.